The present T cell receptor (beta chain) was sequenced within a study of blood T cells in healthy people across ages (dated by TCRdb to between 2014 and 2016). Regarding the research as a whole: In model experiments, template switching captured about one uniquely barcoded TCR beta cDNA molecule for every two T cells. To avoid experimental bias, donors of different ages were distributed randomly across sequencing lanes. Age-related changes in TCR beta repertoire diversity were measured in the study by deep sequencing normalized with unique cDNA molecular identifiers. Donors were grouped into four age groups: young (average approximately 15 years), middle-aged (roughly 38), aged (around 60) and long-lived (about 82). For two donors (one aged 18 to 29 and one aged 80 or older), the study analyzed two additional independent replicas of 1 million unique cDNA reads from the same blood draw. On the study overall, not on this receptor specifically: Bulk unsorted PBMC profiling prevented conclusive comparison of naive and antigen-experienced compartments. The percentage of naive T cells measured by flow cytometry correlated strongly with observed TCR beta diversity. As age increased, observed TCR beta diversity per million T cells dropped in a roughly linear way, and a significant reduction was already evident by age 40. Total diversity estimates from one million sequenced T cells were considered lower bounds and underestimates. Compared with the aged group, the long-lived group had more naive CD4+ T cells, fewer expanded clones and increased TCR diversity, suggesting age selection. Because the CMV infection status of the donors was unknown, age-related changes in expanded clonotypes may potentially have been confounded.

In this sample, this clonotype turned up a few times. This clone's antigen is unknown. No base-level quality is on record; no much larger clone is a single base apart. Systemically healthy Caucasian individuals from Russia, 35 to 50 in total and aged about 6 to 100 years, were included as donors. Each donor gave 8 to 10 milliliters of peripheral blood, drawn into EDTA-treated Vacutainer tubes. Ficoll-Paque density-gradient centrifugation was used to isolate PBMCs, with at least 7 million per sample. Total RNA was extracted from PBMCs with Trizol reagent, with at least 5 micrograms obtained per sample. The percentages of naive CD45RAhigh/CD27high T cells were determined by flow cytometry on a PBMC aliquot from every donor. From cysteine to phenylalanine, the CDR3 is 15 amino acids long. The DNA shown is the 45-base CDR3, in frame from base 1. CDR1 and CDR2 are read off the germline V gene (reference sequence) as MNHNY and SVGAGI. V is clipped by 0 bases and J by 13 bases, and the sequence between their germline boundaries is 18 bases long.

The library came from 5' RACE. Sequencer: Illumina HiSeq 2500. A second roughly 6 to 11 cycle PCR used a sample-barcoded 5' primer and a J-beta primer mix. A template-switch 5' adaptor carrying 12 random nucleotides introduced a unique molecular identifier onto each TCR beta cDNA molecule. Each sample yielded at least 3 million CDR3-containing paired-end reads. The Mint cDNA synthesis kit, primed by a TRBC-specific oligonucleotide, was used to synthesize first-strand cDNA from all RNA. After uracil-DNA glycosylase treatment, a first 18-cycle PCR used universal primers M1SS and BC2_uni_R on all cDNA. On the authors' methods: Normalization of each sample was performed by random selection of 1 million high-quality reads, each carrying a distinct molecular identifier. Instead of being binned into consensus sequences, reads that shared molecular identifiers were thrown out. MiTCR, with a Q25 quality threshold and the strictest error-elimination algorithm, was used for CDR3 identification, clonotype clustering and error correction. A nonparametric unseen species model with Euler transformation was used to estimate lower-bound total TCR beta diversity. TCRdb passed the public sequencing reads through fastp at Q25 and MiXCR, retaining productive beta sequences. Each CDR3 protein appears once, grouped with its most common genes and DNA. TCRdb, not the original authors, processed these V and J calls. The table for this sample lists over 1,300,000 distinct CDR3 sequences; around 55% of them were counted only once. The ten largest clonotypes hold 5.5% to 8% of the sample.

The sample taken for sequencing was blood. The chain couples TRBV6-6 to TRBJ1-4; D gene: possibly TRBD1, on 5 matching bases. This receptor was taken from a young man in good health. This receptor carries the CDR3 CASSYSSLGVVLLFF. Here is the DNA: TGTGCCAGCAGTTACTCGTCTTTAGGGGTCGTTTTACTGTTTTTT.